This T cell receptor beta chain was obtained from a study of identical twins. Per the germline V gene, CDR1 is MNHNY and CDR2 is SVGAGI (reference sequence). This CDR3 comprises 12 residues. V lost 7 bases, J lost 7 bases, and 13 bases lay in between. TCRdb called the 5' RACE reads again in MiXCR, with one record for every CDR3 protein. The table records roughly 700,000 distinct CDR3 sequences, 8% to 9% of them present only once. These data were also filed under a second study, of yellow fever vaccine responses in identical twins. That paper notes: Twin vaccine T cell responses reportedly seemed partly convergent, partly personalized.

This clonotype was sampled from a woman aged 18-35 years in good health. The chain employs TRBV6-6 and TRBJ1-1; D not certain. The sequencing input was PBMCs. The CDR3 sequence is CASNSPYNEAFF. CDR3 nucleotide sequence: TGTGCCAGCAACTCCCCGTATAATGAAGCTTTCTTT.